This T cell receptor (beta chain) was found in a study of T cells after yellow fever vaccination. Study as a whole: The SMART-Seq v4 Ultra Low Input method served to prepare the low-cell-number fractions.

Whole-study findings and limits: Clonotypes shared by both compartments, CD4 and CD8, made up a small share. Booster samples showed a return of most primary-vaccination clones (under 98% CD4, approximately 88% CD8).

With regard to this clonotype: Antigen: not known.

TCRdb re-derived calls from the 5' RACE reads in MiXCR, one entry per CDR3 protein. The sample lists some 670,000 distinct CDR3 sequences, roughly 12% occurring once. This CDR3 has 14 amino acids. V gave up 8 bases and J gave up 3 bases, with 14 bases separating them. Germline CDR1 is MNHNS and CDR2 is SASEGT. The TCR originated in a man aged 25 to 45 who received the YFV17D yellow fever vaccine. The sequences come from PBMCs, collected on the day of the yellow fever booster vaccination. The V call is TRBV6-1, the J call TRBJ1-5; D remains unclear. The CDR3 DNA reads TGTGCCAGCCGGACGGGAGCTCCCAATCAGCCCCAGCATTTT. This translates into CASRTGAPNQPQHF.